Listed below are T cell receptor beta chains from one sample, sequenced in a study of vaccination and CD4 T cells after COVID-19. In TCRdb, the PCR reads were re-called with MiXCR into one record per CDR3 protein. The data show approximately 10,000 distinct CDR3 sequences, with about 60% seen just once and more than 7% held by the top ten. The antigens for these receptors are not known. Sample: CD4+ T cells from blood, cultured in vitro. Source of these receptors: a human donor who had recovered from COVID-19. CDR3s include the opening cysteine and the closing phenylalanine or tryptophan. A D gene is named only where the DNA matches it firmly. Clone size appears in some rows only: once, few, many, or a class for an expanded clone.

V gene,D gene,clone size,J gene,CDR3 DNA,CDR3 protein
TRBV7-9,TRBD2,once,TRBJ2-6,TGCGCGAGTAGCGGGGCTGGGGCCAACGTCCTGACTTTC,CASSGAGANVLTF
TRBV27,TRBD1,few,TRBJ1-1,TGTGCCAGCAGTTGGACAGGGGACACTGAAGCTTTCTTT,CASSWTGDTEAFF
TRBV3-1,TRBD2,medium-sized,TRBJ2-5,TGTGCCAGCAGCCAAGGGACTAGCGGGAGGATGGAGACCCAGTACTTC,CASSQGTSGRMETQYF
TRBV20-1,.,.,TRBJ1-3,TGCAGTGCTGGGCGGGGGACATCCTCTGGAAACACCATATATTTT,CSAGRGTSSGNTIYF
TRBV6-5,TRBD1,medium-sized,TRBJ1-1,TGTGCCAGCAGTTACACGGGACAGGGGGCTGAAGCTTTCTTT,CASSYTGQGAEAFF
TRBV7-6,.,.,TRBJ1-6,TGTGCCAGCAGCCTCAGGGCTAGGTCACCCCTCCACTTT,CASSLRARSPLHF
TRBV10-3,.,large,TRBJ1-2,TGTGCCATCAGTGAGAGGTCGGGTGACTATGGCTACACCTTC,CAISERSGDYGYTF
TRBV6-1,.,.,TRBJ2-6,TGTGCCAGCAGGCCCACAGGCCACTTTAACTCTGGGGCCAACGTCCTGACTTTC,CASRPTGHFNSGANVLTF
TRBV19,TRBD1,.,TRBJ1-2,TGTGCCAGTAGTACCTTCAGGGGACAGGGGGCAGGGAACTATGGCTACACCTTC,CASSTFRGQGAGNYGYTF
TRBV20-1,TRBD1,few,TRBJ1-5,TGCAGTGCAGGACAGGGGGCCAATCAGCCCCAGCATTTT,CSAGQGANQPQHF
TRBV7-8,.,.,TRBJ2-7,TGTGCCAGCAGCCTAGAGGACACAACCTACGAGCAGTACTTC,CASSLEDTTYEQYF
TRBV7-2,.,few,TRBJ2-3,TGTGCCAGCAGCTTGGACGGACCGAACACAGATACGCAGTATTTT,CASSLDGPNTDTQYF
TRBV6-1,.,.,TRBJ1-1,TGTGCCAGCAGGATGGGGAACACTGAAGCTTTCTTT,CASRMGNTEAFF
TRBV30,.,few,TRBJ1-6,TGTGCCTGGAGTATCGGGGAAAGGAATTCACCCCTCCACTTT,CAWSIGERNSPLHF
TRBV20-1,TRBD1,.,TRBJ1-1,TGCAGTGCTCTCGGGACAGGGACGAACACTGAAGCTTTCTTT,CSALGTGTNTEAFF
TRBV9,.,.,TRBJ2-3,TGTGCCAGCAGCGTAGGTCCTATGGCTAGCGTCAGCACAGATACGCAGTATTTT,CASSVGPMASVSTDTQYF
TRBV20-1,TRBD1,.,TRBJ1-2,TGCAGTGCTGAGGACAGGGGGCGCCTCTATGGCTACACCTTC,CSAEDRGRLYGYTF
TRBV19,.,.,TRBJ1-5,TGTGCCAGTGGGGGGTGGGGAGGTGGCAATCAGCCCCAGCATTTT,CASGGWGGGNQPQHF
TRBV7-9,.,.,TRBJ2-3,TGTGCCAGCAGCCCCGATAGTAGGGTAGGGCAGTATTTT,CASSPDSRVGQYF
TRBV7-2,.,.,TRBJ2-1,TGTGCCAGCAGCTCAACCTGGGATGAGCAGTTCTTC,CASSSTWDEQFF
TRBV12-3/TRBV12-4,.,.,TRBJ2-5,TGTGCCAGCAGTTTAGGGGGACTTAGCCGACAAGAGACCCAGTACTTC,CASSLGGLSRQETQYF
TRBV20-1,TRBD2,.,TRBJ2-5,TGCAGTGCTAGTGACGCGGAGCGGGGCCAAGAGACCCAGTACTTC,CSASDAERGQETQYF
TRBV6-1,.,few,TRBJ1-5,TGTGCCAGCAGGCGGACGTCGGATAGCAATCAGCCCCAGCATTTT,CASRRTSDSNQPQHF
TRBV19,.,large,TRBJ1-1,TGTGCCAGTGGGATGGGTGAGATAAACACTGAAGCTTTCTTT,CASGMGEINTEAFF
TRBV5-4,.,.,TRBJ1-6,TGTGCCAGCAGCTTGGGTTTAGGGGGGGGGTCACCCCTCCACTTT,CASSLGLGGGSPLHF
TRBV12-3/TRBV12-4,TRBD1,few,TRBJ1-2,TGTGCCAGCAGTTATGGACAGGGGGCATATGGCTACACCTTC,CASSYGQGAYGYTF
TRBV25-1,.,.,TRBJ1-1,TGTGCCAGCAGACTTGAGACAGTCGGTTACACTGAAGCTTTCTTT,CASRLETVGYTEAFF
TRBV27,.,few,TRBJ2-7,TGTGCCAGCAGTTTATGGGCGGGATTCTCCTACGAGCAGTACTTC,CASSLWAGFSYEQYF
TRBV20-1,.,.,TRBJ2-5,TGCAGTGCTAGATGGCAGGGACAAGAGACCCAGTACTTC,CSARWQGQETQYF
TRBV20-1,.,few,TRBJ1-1,TGCAGTGCTAGAACCCAACCGGGCCAGGGAGGGTTTAACACTGAAGCTTTCTTT,CSARTQPGQGGFNTEAFF
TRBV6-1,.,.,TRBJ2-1,TGTGCCACGAACCAAGCCGGGCCCGGGTTCTACAATGAGCAGTTCTTC,CATNQAGPGFYNEQFF
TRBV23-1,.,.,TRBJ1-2,TGCGCCAGCACCACCCGCCGGCCGGTAGGGCAGTCCGGCTACACCTTC,CASTTRRPVGQSGYTF
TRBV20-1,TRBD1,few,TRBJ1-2,TGCAGTGCTCCATGGACAGGCCCTGATGGCTACACCTTC,CSAPWTGPDGYTF
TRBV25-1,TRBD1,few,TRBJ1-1,TGTGCCAGCAGTACCCAACAGGGGGCGGCTTTCTTT,CASSTQQGAAFF
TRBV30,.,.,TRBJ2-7,TGTGCCTGGCTCGACATGCGCTCCTACGAGCAGTACTTC,CAWLDMRSYEQYF
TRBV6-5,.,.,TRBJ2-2,TGTGCCAGCAGTTCGAACACCGGGGAGCTGTTTTTT,CASSSNTGELFF
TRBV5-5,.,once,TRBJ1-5,TGTGCCAGCAGCTTGTCGCACCGACAGACTAGCAATCAGCCCCAGCATTTT,CASSLSHRQTSNQPQHF
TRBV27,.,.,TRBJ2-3,TGTGCCAGCAGTTTATCTCTGCGGGAACTCACAGATACGCAGTATTTT,CASSLSLRELTDTQYF
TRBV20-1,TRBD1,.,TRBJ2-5,TGCAGTGCTCGATACTCCTCGGGACAGATGAGAGGCCAGTACTTC,CSARYSSGQMRGQYF
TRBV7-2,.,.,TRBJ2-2,TGTGCCAGCAGACAAAATGGTTCTGGTAGCGGGGAGCTGTTTTTT,CASRQNGSGSGELFF
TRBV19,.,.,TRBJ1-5,TGTGCCAGTAGCCCACAGGGCAATCAGCCCCAGCATTTT,CASSPQGNQPQHF
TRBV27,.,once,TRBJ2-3,TGTGCCAGCAGTTCCTACAATACGCAGTATTTT,CASSSYNTQYF
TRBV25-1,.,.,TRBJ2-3,TGTGCCAGCAGTGAATCTCCGTTGTCCACGCAGTATTTT,CASSESPLSTQYF
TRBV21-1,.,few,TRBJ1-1,TGTGCCAGCAGCAAACGGTCAGTCAGGGACGTAGGAGCTTTCTTT,CASSKRSVRDVGAFF
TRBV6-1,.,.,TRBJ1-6,TGTGCCAGCAGTCAGGGGAATTATAATTCACCCCTCCACTTT,CASSQGNYNSPLHF
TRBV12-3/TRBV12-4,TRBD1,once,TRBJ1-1,TGTGCCAGCAGTTTAGACAGGGGCCTAAGGGATGCAGCTTTCTTT,CASSLDRGLRDAAFF
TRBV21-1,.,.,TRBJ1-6,TGTGCCAGCAGCAAATTAGCCCACGCTAGCTCCTATAATTCACCCCTCCACTTT,CASSKLAHASSYNSPLHF
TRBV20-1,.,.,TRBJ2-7,TGCAGTGCTAGAGAAGATTCCTACGAGCAGTACTTC,CSAREDSYEQYF
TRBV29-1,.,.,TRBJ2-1,TGCAGCGCCGAGGGGGGTGATAGCGGACTATACAATGAGCAGTTCTTC,CSAEGGDSGLYNEQFF
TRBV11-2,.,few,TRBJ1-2,TGTGCCAGCAGCCCACCGGCCCGCAGGGCCTATGGCTACACCTTC,CASSPPARRAYGYTF
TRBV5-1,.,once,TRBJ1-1,TGCGCCAGCAGCTTGAGTGGGGTGGCCGACACTGAAGCTTTCTTT,CASSLSGVADTEAFF
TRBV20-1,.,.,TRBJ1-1,TGCAGTGCTAAAAAGGGAAGTTTTATGAACACTGAAGCTTTCTTT,CSAKKGSFMNTEAFF
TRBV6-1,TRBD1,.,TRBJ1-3,TGTGCCAGCAGGTTAACTCCAGGGGGCTCTGGAAACACCATATATTTT,CASRLTPGGSGNTIYF
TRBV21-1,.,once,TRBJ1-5,TGTGCCAGCAGCTGGCGGACAGGGGACAATCAGCCCCAGCATTTT,CASSWRTGDNQPQHF
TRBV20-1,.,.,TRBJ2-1,TGCAGTGCTAGAGACGGGTCAAAGTTAGGCGATGAGCAGTTCTTC,CSARDGSKLGDEQFF
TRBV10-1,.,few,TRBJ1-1,TGCGCCAGCAGTGAGTCGACGGCCGTTAAAGAACAGCTCCAAGCTTTCTTT,CASSESTAVKEQLQAFF
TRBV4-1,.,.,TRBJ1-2,TGCGCCAGCAGCCTTCACGAGGGTCAAGGCGGCTACACCTTC,CASSLHEGQGGYTF
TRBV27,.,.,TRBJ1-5,TGTGCCAGCAGTTTCAGCCAGGGCAATCAGCCCCAGCATTTT,CASSFSQGNQPQHF